This TCR beta chain was found in a study of blood T cell repertoires in COVID-19. Background on the study: The origin of the acute and convalescent COVID-19 samples was the United States, Italy and Spain. In each case, the material was cDNA or gDNA derived from T cells, B-cell-depleted T cells, or PBMCs.

As handled by the study authors: Using reference gene primer amplification, nucleated cell counts were estimated. Profiling relied on immunoSEQ multiplex PCR, and the TCRdb table lists in-frame clones only, not all of them. The DNA was the basis for D and trimming; V, J and clone size are from that table. The data contain tens of thousands of clones, roughly 90% of them singletons. Trimming cost V 6 bases and J 0 bases; bases outside gene matches: 7. Germline V gene data show CDR1 as SQVTM and CDR2 as ANQGSEA. The length of the CDR3 is 14 residues. The V gene is TRBV29-1, the J gene TRBJ1-1; 7 nucleotides align to TRBD1. Material: peripheral blood. The source is a middle-aged man with acute or convalescent COVID-19. The CDR3 DNA reads TGCAGCGTGTACCGGGACAGTATGAACACTGAAGCTTTCTTT. Its protein is CSVYRDSMNTEAFF. Complete variable domain (other parts from reference TRBV29-1 and TRBJ1-1): SAVISQKPSRDICQRGTSLTIQCQVDSQVTMMFWYRQQPGQSLTLIATANQGSEATYESGFVIDKFPISRPNLTFSTLTVSNMSPEDSSIYLCSVYRDSMNTEAFFGQGTRLTVV.